This T cell receptor beta chain was profiled in a study of STAT3 mutations in large granular lymphocyte leukemia. Study background: Roughly half of the longitudinally sequenced T-LGLL patients carried detectable canonical activating STAT3 mutations.

The assay was immunoSEQ multiplex PCR, and TCRdb's table has in-frame clones only and misses some. The sample has over a thousand clones, 34% seen once. In this sample, this clone turned up a few times. Its antigen is undetermined. Whole-study results and caveats: Every T-LGLL patient had at least one immunodominant TCRbeta clonotype.

V shed 6 bases and J shed 10 bases, with 13 bases lying between them. This CDR3 contains 12 residues. Looked up from germline, CDR1 is MDHEN and CDR2 is SYDVKM. This clonotype was sampled from a human donor with T large granular lymphocyte leukemia. Some clones in this sample may be carry-over from other donors' samples. The sample was PBMCs. V usage is TRBV28 and J usage is TRBJ2-1, with D possibly matching TRBD1 (6 bases). CDR3 loop: CASSPLGTEQFF. The CDR3 region has the DNA TGTGCCAGCAGCCCGTTAGGGACAGAGCAGTTCTTC.